These T cell receptor beta chains were read from a single sample in a study of blood T cell repertoires in COVID-19. Repertoires were generated with immunoSEQ multiplex PCR, while TCRdb's copy carries only in-frame clones and drops some. The sample records roughly 320,000 clones, about nine tenths being singletons. The sequencing sample was made of peripheral blood. Every receptor here comes from a woman in her twenties or thirties with COVID-19, enrolled during active disease. Each CDR3 is given with its conserved first and last residue. Fields, in order: V gene, J gene, D gene, clone size, CDR3 length, CDR3 protein, CDR3 DNA. A D gene is named only where the DNA matches it firmly. Some rows have no size entry. The others give once, few or many, or a class for an expanded clone.

>TRBV13|TRBJ1-1|-|-|14
CASSPRGRDTEAFF
TGTGCCAGCAGCCCCCGGGGGAGGGACACTGAAGCTTTCTTT
>TRBV5-4|TRBJ2-5|TRBD2|-|15
CASSTPAGVFETQYF
TGTGCCAGCAGCACACCGGCGGGGGTCTTCGAGACCCAGTACTTC
>TRBV5-5|TRBJ1-2|TRBD1|-|15
CASSSQTGIVYGYTF
TGTGCCAGCAGCTCCCAGACAGGGATAGTCTATGGCTACACCTTC
>TRBV5-4|TRBJ1-2|-|-|15
CASSDGGRGRGSRGF
TGTGCCAGCAGCGATGGTGGGCGAGGCAGGGGAAGTAGAGGATTC
>TRBV19|TRBJ2-3|-|-|14
CASSIGTDSDTQYF
TGTGCCAGTAGTATAGGGACAGATTCAGATACGCAGTATTTT
>TRBV5-6|TRBJ1-5|TRBD1|-|14
CASSLDGDRGPQHF
TGTGCCAGCAGCTTGGACGGGGACAGAGGGCCCCAGCATTTT
>TRBV4-2|TRBJ1-2|-|-|16
CASSQDLLLSNYGYTF
TGTGCCAGCAGCCAAGACCTCCTTCTTAGTAACTATGGCTACACCTTC
>TRBV18|TRBJ2-5|-|-|13
CASSPAGASTQYF
TGTGCCAGCTCACCGGCAGGGGCCTCGACCCAGTACTTC
>TRBV5-4|TRBJ1-6|-|-|14
CASSSPRENSPLHF
TGTGCCAGCAGCTCTCCTCGGGAGAATTCACCCCTCCACTTT
>TRBV7-2|TRBJ1-4|TRBD1|-|14
CASSRDSKNEKLFF
TGTGCCAGCAGCCGGGACAGCAAAAATGAAAAACTGTTTTTT
>TRBV6-5|TRBJ1-1|-|-|13
CASRERGYTEAFF
TGTGCCAGCAGGGAGAGAGGCTACACTGAAGCTTTCTTT
>TRBV18|TRBJ1-3|-|-|17
CASSTRRDILSGNTIYF
TGTGCCAGCTCTACGCGCCGGGACATCTTATCTGGAAACACCATATATTTT
>TRBV5-1|TRBJ2-1|-|once|15
CASSPQPDSYNEQFF
TGCGCCAGCAGCCCCCAGCCGGACAGTTACAATGAGCAGTTCTTC
>TRBV5-1|TRBJ2-1|-|-|12
CASSLYYNEQFF
TGCGCCAGCAGCTTATATTACAATGAGCAGTTCTTC
>TRBV15|TRBJ2-6|-|-|16
CATSREAGTGANVLTF
TGTGCCACCAGCAGAGAGGCAGGGACTGGGGCCAACGTCCTGACTTTC
>TRBV12-3/TRBV12-4|TRBJ2-3|-|-|13
CASSYGAEDTQYF
TGTGCCAGCAGTTATGGGGCGGAAGATACGCAGTATTTT
>TRBV7-9|TRBJ1-3|-|-|17
CASSFGMFTGSGNTIYF
TGTGCCAGCAGCTTTGGCATGTTCACGGGGTCTGGAAACACCATATATTTT
>TRBV5-1|TRBJ1-6|-|-|13
CASSLDRDSPLHF
TGCGCCAGCAGCTTGGACAGGGATTCACCCCTCCACTTT
>TRBV7-2|TRBJ2-5|-|-|14
CASSYDRGGETQYF
TGTGCCAGCAGCTATGACAGGGGAGGGGAGACCCAGTACTTC
>TRBV28|TRBJ1-4|-|-|14
CASVSTGIYEKLFF
TGTGCCAGCGTCTCCACAGGGATTTATGAAAAACTGTTTTTT
>TRBV11-3|TRBJ1-5|TRBD1|-|13
CASSTRRDSPQHF
TGTGCCAGCAGCACCCGCCGGGACAGTCCCCAGCATTTT
>TRBV18|TRBJ1-3|-|-|18
CASSPFSLGQHSGNTIYF
TGTGCCAGCTCACCATTCTCCCTAGGACAACACTCTGGAAACACCATATATTTT
>TRBV4-1|TRBJ1-1|-|few|15
CASSQDGGEGTEAFF
TGCGCCAGCAGCCAAGATGGGGGGGAGGGCACTGAAGCTTTCTTT
>TRBV9|TRBJ1-2|TRBD1|-|16
CASSAQGQGRNYGYTF
TGTGCCAGCAGCGCCCAGGGACAGGGAAGAAACTATGGCTACACCTTC
>TRBV2|TRBJ1-5|-|-|15
CASTRQASGNQPQHF
TGTGCCAGCACTCGTCAGGCGTCGGGCAATCAGCCCCAGCATTTT
>TRBV6-1|TRBJ1-3|-|-|15
CASSEPGGPGNTIYF
TGTGCCAGCAGTGAACCGGGCGGGCCTGGAAACACCATATATTTT
>TRBV6-5|TRBJ2-3|TRBD1|-|14
CASRRTGQGDTQYF
TGTGCCAGCAGGAGGACAGGGCAAGGCGATACGCAGTATTTT
>TRBV19|TRBJ1-2|-|-|13
CASRNGQPYGYTF
TGTGCCAGTAGAAACGGACAGCCCTATGGCTACACCTTC
>TRBV28|TRBJ1-3|TRBD1|-|17
CASSLRGDRYSGNTIYF
TGTGCCAGCAGTTTGAGAGGGGACAGATACTCTGGAAACACCATATATTTT
>TRBV6-5|TRBJ2-7|-|-|16
CASSYSVRTPSYEQYF
TGTGCCAGCAGTTACTCGGTAAGGACTCCCTCCTACGAGCAGTACTTC
>TRBV18|TRBJ1-1|TRBD1|once|15
CASSLAGGADTEAFF
TGTGCCAGTTCCCTGGCAGGGGGCGCCGACACTGAAGCTTTCTTT
>TRBV7-9|TRBJ1-1|-|-|13
CASRRGGPTEAFF
TGTGCCAGCAGGCGGGGGGGCCCCACTGAAGCTTTCTTT
>TRBV7-9|TRBJ2-1|TRBD2|-|15
CASGVTSGPYNEQFF
TGTGCCAGCGGTGTTACTAGCGGGCCTTACAATGAGCAGTTCTTC
>TRBV12-3/TRBV12-4|TRBJ2-7|TRBD1|-|13
CASSARGDRAKYF
TGTGCCAGCAGTGCGCGAGGGGACAGGGCTAAGTACTTC
>TRBV5-6|TRBJ2-3|-|-|15
CASSLGASGTDTQYF
TGTGCCAGCAGCTTGGGGGCTAGCGGCACAGATACGCAGTATTTT
>TRBV24-1|TRBJ1-5|TRBD1|-|19
CATSDTGTGGQYSNQPQHF
TGTGCCACCAGTGATACCGGGACAGGGGGCCAGTATAGCAATCAGCCCCAGCATTTT
>TRBV28|TRBJ2-6|-|once|15
CASSLARAGANVLTF
TGTGCCAGCAGTTTAGCCCGGGCTGGGGCCAACGTCCTGACTTTC
>TRBV19|TRBJ1-2|-|-|13
CASSDKTVWGYTF
TGTGCCAGTAGCGACAAGACCGTTTGGGGCTACACCTTC
>TRBV4-3|TRBJ1-6|-|-|19
CASSPKGWQRSSYNSPLHF
TGCGCCAGCAGCCCCAAGGGGTGGCAGCGAAGCTCCTATAATTCACCCCTCCACTTT
>TRBV4-2|TRBJ1-4|TRBD1|-|14
CASSSGQADEKLFF
TGTGCCAGCAGCTCGGGACAGGCTGACGAAAAACTGTTTTTT
>TRBV5-1|TRBJ1-6|-|-|13
CASSLGGDSPLHF
TGCGCCAGCAGCTTGGGGGGAGATTCACCCCTCCACTTT
>TRBV6-6|TRBJ1-2|TRBD1|-|13
CASQTGANYGYTF
TGTGCCAGTCAAACAGGGGCCAACTATGGCTACACCTTC
>TRBV5-4|TRBJ1-5|-|-|13
CASSLGRDQPQHF
TGTGCCAGCAGTTTAGGGAGGGATCAGCCCCAGCATTTT
>TRBV19|TRBJ2-6|-|-|16
CASSTTQGTGANVLTF
TGTGCCAGTAGTACGACCCAGGGGACTGGGGCCAACGTCCTGACTTTC
>TRBV7-2|TRBJ2-1|-|once|16
CASRLPRTGAYNEQFF
TGTGCCAGCAGACTACCCCGGACGGGGGCCTACAATGAGCAGTTCTTC